This T cell receptor (beta chain) was obtained from a study of cytomegalovirus exposure and HLA in healthy donors. Findings and caveats of the study: TCR beta chains associated with HLA were, in a later analysis, more clonally expanded than equally common others.

Comments on this clone: What it binds is not known.

CDR3 size: 16 residues. Trimming left V 0 bases short and J 2 bases short, with 13 bases between. Germline V gives CDR1 SGDLS, CDR2 YYNGEE. PCR involved 60 Vbeta and 13 Jbeta primers. The data were produced by immunoSEQ multiplex PCR, yet TCRdb's version contains in-frame clones alone and is incomplete. Here the sample table reports 50,000 to 70,000 clones. Sequenced: PBMCs. V usage is TRBV9 and J usage is TRBJ2-3, with a weak D call TRBD2 (6 bases). The clonotype originates from a woman in her late teens or twenties in good health and CMV-seronegative. The CDR3 here is CASSVDAGSNTDTQYF. In DNA form, the CDR3 reads TGTGCCAGCAGCGTAGATGCGGGGAGCAACACAGATACGCAGTATTTT.